The 6 T cell receptor beta chains presented below share a single source sample, sequenced in a study of CD4 T cells in relation to SARS-CoV-2 and coronaviruses. The method was immunoSEQ multiplex PCR; TCRdb's version includes in-frame clones alone and lacks a portion of them. Of some 22,000 clones listed, around 82% were seen once; the top ten hold approximately 14%. The unexposed donors gave CD4+ T cells in about 2011-2019, prior to COVID-19. After around nine days of culture, CD4+ T cells were isolated. These receptors lack a known antigen. Material for sequencing was CD4+ T cells from PBMCs, cultured in vitro. These receptors were taken from a human donor in good health.

This clone was recorded a few times. The chain couples TRBV28 to TRBJ1-4; 8 nucleotides align to TRBD1. V gave up 4 bases and J gave up 3 bases; unmatched junction bases: 4. Looked up from germline, CDR1 is MDHEN and CDR2 is SYDVKM. The CDR3 loop spans 15 amino acids. The CDR3 DNA follows: TGTGCCAGCAGTTCACAGGGGGAGCCTAATGAAAAACTGTTTTTT. It codes for CASSSQGEPNEKLFF.

V gene TRBV21-1 combines with J gene TRBJ2-3; no DNA check was done on the table's D call, TRBD1. TRBV21-1 is given as a pseudogene. The length of the CDR3 is 16 residues. CDR3 sequence (DNA): TGTGCCAGCAGCAAAGGTTCAGGCCCCGGCACAGATACGCAGTATTTT. Its protein is CASSKGSGPGTDTQYF.

V is TRBV24-1 and J is TRBJ2-1; TRBD2 matches 10 bases. CDR3 size: 17 residues. Trimming removed 5 bases from V and 1 base from J; junction bases left unmatched: 7. CDR1 KGHDR and CDR2 SFDVKD come from the germline V gene. This CDR3 reads CATSVRTSGNSYNEQFF. The CDR3, as DNA: TGTGCCACCAGTGTCCGGACTAGCGGTAATTCCTACAATGAGCAGTTCTTC.

The V and J genes are TRBV3-1 (or the pseudogene TRBV3-2) and TRBJ2-3, with 11 bases lining up with TRBD1. Losses at the gene ends were 5 bases for V and 1 base for J; bases not matched to a gene: 5. Germline V gives CDR1 LGHDT, CDR2 YNNKEL (reference sequence). The CDR3 length is 16 residues. CDR3 DNA sequence: TGTGCCAGCAGCTTCTGGACAGGGGGCCGCACAGATACGCAGTATTTT. Residues: CASSFWTGGRTDTQYF.

The genes are TRBV5-4 and TRBJ2-3; D not certain. V was clipped by 3 bases and J by 6 bases, with 11 bases between them. The CDR3 has 13 amino acids. CDR1 and CDR2 (germline): SGHNT, YYREEE (reference sequence). The CDR3 DNA is TGTGCCAGCAGCTCCGGGCCTGATGATACGCAGTATTTT. This encodes CASSSGPDDTQYF.

The gene calls are TRBV27 and TRBJ2-7; possibly TRBD1 for D (5 bases). With 2 bases removed from V and 3 bases from J, the gap between germline ends came to 14 bases. Germline V gene data show CDR1 as MNHEY and CDR2 as SMNVEV (reference sequence). The CDR3 contains 15 residues. The CDR3 loop is CASSLTGATIYEQYF. Written as DNA, the CDR3 is TGTGCCAGCAGTTTAACTGGGGCAACGATCTACGAGCAGTACTTC.